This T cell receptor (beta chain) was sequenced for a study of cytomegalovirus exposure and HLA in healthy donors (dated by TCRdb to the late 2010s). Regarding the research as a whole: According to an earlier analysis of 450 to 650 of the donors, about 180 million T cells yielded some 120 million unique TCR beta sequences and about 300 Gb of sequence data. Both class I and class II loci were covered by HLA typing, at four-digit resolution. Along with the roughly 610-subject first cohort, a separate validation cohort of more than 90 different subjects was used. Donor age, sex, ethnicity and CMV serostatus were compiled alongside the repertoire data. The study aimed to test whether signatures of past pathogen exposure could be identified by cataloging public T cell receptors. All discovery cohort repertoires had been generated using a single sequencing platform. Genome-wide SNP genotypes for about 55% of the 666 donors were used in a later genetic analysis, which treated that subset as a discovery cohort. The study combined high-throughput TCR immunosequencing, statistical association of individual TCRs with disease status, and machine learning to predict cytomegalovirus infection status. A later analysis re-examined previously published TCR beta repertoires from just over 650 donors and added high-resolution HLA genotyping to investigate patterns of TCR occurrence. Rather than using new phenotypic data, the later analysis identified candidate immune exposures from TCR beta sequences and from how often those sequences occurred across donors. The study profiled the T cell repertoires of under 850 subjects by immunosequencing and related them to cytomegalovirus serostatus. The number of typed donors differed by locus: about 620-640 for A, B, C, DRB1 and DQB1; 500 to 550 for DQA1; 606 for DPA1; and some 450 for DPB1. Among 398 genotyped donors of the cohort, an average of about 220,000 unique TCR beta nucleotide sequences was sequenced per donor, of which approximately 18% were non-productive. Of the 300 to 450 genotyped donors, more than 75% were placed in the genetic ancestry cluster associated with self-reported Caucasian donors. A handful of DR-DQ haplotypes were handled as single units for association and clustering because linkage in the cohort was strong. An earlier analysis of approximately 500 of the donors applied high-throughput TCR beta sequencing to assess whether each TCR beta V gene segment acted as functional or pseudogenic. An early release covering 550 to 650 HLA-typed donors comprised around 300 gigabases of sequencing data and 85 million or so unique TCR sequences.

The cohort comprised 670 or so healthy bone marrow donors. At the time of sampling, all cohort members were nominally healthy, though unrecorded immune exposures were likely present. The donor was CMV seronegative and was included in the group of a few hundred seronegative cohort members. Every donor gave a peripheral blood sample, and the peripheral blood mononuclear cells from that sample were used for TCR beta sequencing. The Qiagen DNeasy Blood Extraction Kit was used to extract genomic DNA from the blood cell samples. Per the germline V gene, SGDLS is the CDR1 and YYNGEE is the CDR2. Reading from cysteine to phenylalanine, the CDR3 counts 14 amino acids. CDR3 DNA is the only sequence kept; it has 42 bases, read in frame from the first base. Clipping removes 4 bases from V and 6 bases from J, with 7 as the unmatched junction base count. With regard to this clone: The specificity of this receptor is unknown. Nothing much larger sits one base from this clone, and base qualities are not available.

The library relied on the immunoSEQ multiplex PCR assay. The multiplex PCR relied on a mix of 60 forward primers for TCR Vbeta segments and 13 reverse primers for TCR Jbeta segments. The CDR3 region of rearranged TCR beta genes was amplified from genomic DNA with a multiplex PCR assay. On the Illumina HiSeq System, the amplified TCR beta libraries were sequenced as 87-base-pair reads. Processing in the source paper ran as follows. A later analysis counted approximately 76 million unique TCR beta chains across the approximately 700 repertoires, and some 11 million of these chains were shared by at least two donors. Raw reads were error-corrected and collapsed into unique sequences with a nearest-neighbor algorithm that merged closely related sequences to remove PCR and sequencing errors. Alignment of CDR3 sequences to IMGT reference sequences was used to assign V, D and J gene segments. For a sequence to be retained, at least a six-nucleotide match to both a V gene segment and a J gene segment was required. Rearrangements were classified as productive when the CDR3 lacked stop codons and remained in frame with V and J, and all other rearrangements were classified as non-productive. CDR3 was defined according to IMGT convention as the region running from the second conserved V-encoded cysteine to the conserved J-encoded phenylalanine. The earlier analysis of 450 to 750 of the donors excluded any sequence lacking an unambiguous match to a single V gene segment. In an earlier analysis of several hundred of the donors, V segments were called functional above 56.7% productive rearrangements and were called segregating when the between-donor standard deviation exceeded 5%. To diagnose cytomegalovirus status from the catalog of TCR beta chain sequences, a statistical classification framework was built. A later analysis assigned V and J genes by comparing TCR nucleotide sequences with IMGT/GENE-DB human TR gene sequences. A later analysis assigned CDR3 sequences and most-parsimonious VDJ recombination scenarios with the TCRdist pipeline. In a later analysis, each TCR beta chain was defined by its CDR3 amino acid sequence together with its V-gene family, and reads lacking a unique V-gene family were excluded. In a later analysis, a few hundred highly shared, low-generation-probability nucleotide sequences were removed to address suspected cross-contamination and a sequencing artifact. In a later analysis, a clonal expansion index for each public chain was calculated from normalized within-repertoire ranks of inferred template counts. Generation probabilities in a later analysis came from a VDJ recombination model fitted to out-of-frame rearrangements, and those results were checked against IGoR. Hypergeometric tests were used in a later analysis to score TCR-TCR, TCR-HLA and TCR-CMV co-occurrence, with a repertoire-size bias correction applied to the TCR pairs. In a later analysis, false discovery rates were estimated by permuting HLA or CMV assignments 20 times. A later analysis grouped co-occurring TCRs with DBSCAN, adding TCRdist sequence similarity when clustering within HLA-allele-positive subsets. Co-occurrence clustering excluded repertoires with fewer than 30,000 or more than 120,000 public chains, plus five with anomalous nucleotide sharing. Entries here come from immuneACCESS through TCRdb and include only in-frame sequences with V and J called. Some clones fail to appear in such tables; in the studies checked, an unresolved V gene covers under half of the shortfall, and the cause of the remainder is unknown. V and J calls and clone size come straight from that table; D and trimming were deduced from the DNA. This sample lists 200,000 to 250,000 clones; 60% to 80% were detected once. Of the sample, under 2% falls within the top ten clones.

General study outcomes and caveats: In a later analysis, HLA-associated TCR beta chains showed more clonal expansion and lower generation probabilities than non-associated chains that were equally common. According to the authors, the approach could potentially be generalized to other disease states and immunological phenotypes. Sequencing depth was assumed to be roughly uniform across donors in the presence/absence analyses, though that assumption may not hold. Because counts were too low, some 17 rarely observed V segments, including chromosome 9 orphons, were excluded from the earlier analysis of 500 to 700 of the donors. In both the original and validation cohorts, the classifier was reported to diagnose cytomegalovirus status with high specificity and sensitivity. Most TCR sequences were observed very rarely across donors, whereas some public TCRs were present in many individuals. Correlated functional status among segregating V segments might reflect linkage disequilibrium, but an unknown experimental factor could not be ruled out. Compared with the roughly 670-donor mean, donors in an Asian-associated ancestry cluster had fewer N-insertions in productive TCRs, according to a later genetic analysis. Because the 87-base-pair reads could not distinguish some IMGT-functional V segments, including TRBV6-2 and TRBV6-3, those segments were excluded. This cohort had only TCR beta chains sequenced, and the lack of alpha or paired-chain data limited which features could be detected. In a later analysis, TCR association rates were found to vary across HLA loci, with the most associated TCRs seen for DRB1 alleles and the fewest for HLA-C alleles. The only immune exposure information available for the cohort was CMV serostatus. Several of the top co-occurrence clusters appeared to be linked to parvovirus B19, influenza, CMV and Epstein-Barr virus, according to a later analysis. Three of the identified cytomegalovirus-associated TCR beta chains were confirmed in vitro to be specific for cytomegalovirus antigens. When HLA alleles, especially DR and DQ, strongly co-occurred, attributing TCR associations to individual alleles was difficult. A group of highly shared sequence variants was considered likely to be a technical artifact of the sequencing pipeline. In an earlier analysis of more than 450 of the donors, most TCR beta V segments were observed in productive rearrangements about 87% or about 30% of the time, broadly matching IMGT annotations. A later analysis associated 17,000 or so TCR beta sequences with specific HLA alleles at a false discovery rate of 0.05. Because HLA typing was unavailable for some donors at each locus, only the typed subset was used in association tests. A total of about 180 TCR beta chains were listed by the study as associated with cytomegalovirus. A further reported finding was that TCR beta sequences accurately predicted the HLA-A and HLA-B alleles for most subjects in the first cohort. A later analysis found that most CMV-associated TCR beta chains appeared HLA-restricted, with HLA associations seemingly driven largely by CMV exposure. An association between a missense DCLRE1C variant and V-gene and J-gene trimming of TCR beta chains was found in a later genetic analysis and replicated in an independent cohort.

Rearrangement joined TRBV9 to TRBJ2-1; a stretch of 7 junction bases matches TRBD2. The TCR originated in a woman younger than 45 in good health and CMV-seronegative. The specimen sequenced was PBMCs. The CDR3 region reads CASSLDGTINEQFF. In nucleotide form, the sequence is TGTGCCAGCAGCTTAGACGGGACTATCAATGAGCAGTTCTTC.